The next 9 T cell receptor beta chains were all read from a single sample in a study of tumor and adjacent non-tumor tissue in lung cancer. A modified ARM-PCR protocol with three rounds of nested PCR amplified TCRbeta. MiXCR, run by TCRdb on the multiplex PCR reads, gives a single entry per CDR3 protein. The sample has over 110,000 distinct CDR3 sequences, 66% seen once. The template was RNA from unsorted bulk tissue. Material: lung tumor tissue. Receptors were obtained from a man in his sixties with small cell lung cancer.

This clonotype was seen ten or more times. CDR3 residues: CSALYGTNEKLFF. CDR3 nucleotides: TGCAGTGCCCTATATGGAACTAATGAAAAACTGTTTTTT. The V call is TRBV20-1, the J call TRBJ1-4; D unclear. The CDR3 consists of 13 residues. Germline V lookup: CDR1 DFQATT, CDR2 SNEGSKA (reference sequence). Trimming shortened V by 6 bases and J by 1 base, and 9 bases separated the two germline ends.

About this clonotype itself: A read error may account for a junction end that differs from germline. The chain recombines TRBV5-5 with TRBJ2-3, with 11 bases aligning to TRBD2. The germline V gene encodes CDR1 SGHKS and CDR2 YYEKEE (reference sequence). This CDR3 region has 15 residues. The chain's CDR3 is CTSREGTSGTDTQYF. The CDR3 DNA follows: TGTACCAGCAGGGAAGGGACTAGCGGAACAGATACACAGTATTTT.

The genes are TRBV11-3 and TRBJ2-3, with D perhaps matching TRBD2 (6 bases). Trimming removed 6 bases from V and 11 bases from J, with 30 bases in between. The CDR3 is 17 residues long. Germline assignment: CDR1 SGHNT and CDR2 YENEEA. The CDR3, as DNA: TGTGCCAGCAGAGAGGCTCGCGGCGGGACCCCGAGTCATAGGCAGTATTTT. It translates to CASREARGGTPSHRQYF.

Concerning this clonotype itself: One junction end does not reproduce the germline sequence, and a read error may be involved. The chain recombines TRBV11-2 with TRBJ2-2; D is possibly TRBD2 (6 bases). The germline V gene encodes CDR1 SGHAT and CDR2 FQNNGV. The CDR3 contains 14 residues. CDR3 DNA: TGTGCCAGCAGCCAAGTGGGGGGACCCGGGGACCTGTTTTTT. Translating gives CASSQVGGPGDLFF.

This clonotype was counted many times. A read error may account for a junction end that differs from germline. The CDR3 protein is CASSYYDEQFF. CDR3 bases: TGTGCCAGCAGTTACTACGATGAGCAGTTCTTC. The chain joins TRBV6-6 to TRBJ2-1; no clear D gene. The CDR3 has 11 amino acids. From germline, CDR1 is MNHNY and CDR2 SVGAGI (reference sequence).

For this clonotype: It may be a read error: a sequence one base away is much more abundant. This CDR3 reads CSARGRRWGTVDSEAFF. CDR3 nucleotides: TGCAGTGCTAGAGGACGACGGTGGGGCACGGTGGACAGTGAAGCTTTCTTT. The chain couples TRBV20-1 to TRBJ1-1, with D perhaps TRBD1 (6 bases). This CDR3 region has 17 residues. Trimming left V 1 base short and J 7 bases short, with 25 bases between. The V gene's germline CDR1 is DFQATT and CDR2 SNEGSKA (reference sequence).

As concerns this clonotype: A read error may account for a junction end that differs from germline. This chain joins TRBV6-6 and TRBJ1-1; D is possibly TRBD1 (5 bases). Germline V gene lookup returns CDR1 MNHNY and CDR2 SVGAGI (reference sequence). There are 13 residues in the CDR3. The chain's CDR3 is CASAGGGNIEAFF. The CDR3 bases are TGTGCCAGCGCTGGGGGTGGGAACATTGAAGCTTTCTTT.

In this sample, this clonotype turned up many times. The chain couples TRBV20-1 to TRBJ2-5; D ambiguous. This CDR3 spans 14 amino acids. CDR1 and CDR2 (germline): DFQATT, SNEGSKA (reference sequence). V lost 6 bases and J lost 2, with 16 bases in between. CDR3 in amino acids: CSAVLPQSQETQYF. The CDR3 bases are TGCAGTGCCGTGCTCCCACAGTCACAAGAGACCCAGTACTTC.

This chain uses TRBV2 with TRBJ1-1, with D possibly matching TRBD1 (6 bases). CDR3 length equals 13 residues. Germline V gene lookup returns CDR1 SNHLY and CDR2 FYNNEI. V lost 7 bases to trimming and J lost 4 bases, with 13 bases between them. CDR3 nucleotides: TGTGCCAGCACTGCAGGGGCCGGCACTGAAGCTTTCTTT. Translating it yields CASTAGAGTEAFF.